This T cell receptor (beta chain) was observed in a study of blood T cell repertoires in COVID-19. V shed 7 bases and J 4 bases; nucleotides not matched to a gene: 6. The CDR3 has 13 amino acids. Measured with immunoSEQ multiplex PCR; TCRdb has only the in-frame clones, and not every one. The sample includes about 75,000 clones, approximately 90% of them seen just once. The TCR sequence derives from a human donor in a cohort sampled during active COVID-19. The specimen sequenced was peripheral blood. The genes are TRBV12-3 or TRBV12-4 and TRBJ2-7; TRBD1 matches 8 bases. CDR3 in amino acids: CASTNRGSYEQYF. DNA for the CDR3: TGTGCCAGCACAAACAGGGGGAGTTACGAGCAGTACTTC.